This TCR beta chain comes out of a study of blood T cell repertoires in COVID-19 (dated by TCRdb to between 2020 and 2021). For the wider study: Samples covering the acute and convalescent phases of COVID-19 were provided by collaborators in the United States, Italy and Spain. The repertoires were made available in a free public database intended to serve as a resource for research on the immune response to SARS-CoV-2. Nearly every sample came with metadata listing a de-identified subject ID, COVID-19 status, age in years and sex. The prospective study material was composed of cDNA or gDNA derived from T cells, B-cell-depleted T cells, or PBMCs. Subjects who had been exposed to COVID-19, were actively infected with it, or had recovered from it provided the deeply sampled blood TCRbeta repertoires that made up the dataset. Where available, HLA class I and class II types were taken from metadata supplied by the sample provider and were not determined by assay-based typing. The samples were drawn from the first 160 participants of the ongoing ImmuneRACE study and from 1,254 subjects provided by 6 global collaborators. Results the study describes overall, beyond this receptor: The quantity of clinical and demographic metadata differed by source and by participant and was supplied without curation.

About this clone: Its specific antigen is unknown. No base qualities exist here, and no much larger clone lies one base off it.

Participants in the prospective study were enrolled through a virtual design, were aged about 18 to 100 years, and lived in approximately 24 United States geographic areas. Cohort assignment in the prospective study relied on participant-reported clinical history from a screening survey and a study questionnaire. ImmuneRACE Cohort 3 recovered participants were defined by two consecutive negative NP/OP PCR tests, healthcare professional clearance, or symptom resolution. In the prospective study, whole blood, serum and a nasopharyngeal or oropharyngeal swab were collected from each participant by mobile phlebotomists. Over a roughly 2-month period, participants in the prospective study had the option of providing additional blood draws and questionnaires. Before DNA extraction, prospective study blood samples were shipped either frozen or at room temperature. TCRbeta CDR3 regions were amplified from genomic DNA by means of the immunoSEQ Assay, a bias-controlled multiplex PCR. Regarding the original processing steps: The number of nucleated cells in each sample was estimated from the amplification of reference gene primers within the assay. To quantify the absolute abundance of each unique TCRbeta CDR3 rearrangement, sequence reads were collapsed and filtered. For each sample, productive Simpson clonality was calculated by taking the square root of Simpson's diversity index across productive rearrangements. TCRdb took over this immuneACCESS table, retaining in-frame rearrangements with V and J assigned. Such tables are incomplete; in checked studies, under half of the missing clones stem from an unresolved V gene, and the remainder is unexplained. The V and J calls and clone size are taken from that table; D and trimming were inferred from the DNA. The sample records roughly 450,000 clones, 90% of which are singletons. Approximately 0.65% of the sample belongs to the ten largest clones.

This receptor was identified in a man younger than 30 who had recovered from COVID-19. Sequenced sample: PBMCs or T cells enriched from blood (not recorded which).

The CDR3 amino acid sequence is: CASSTPGQDEKLFF. The DNA sequence follows: TGTGCCAGTAGTACCCCGGGACAGGATGAAAAACTGTTTTTT. The chain links TRBV19 with TRBJ1-4, and TRBD1 matches 8 of the central bases. V has 4 bases trimmed and J has 6 bases trimmed; junction bases matching no gene number 4. Sequences LNHDA (CDR1) and SQIVND (CDR2) are obtained from the germline V gene (reference sequence). Measured from the cysteine to the phenylalanine, the CDR3 is 14 residues long. Left in the record is the CDR3 DNA by itself, 42 bases read in frame from the first base. With the portions outside the CDR3 filled from the reference TRBV19 and TRBJ1-4 genes, the complete variable region becomes DGGITQSPKYLFRKEGQNVTLSCEQNLNHDAMYWYRQDPGQGLRLIYYSQIVNDFQKGDIAEGYSVSREKKESFPLTVTSAQKNPTAFYLCASSTPGQDEKLFFGSGTQLSVL.